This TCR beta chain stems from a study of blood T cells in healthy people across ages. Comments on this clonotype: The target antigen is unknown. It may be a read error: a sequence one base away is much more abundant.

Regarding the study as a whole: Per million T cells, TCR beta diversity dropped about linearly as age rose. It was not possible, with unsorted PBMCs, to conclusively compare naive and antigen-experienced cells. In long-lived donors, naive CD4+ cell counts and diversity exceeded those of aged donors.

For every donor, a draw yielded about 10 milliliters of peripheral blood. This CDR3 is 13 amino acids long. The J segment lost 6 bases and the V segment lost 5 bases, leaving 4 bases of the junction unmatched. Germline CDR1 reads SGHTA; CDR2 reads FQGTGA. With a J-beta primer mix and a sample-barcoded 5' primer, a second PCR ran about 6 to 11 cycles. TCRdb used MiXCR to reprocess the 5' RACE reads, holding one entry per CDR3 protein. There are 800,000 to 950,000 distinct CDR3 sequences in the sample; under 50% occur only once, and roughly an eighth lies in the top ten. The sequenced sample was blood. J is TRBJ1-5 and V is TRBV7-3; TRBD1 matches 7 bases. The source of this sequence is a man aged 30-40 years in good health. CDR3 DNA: TGTGCCAGCAGCCCGACAGGGAGTCAGCCCCAGCATTTT. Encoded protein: CASSPTGSQPQHF.